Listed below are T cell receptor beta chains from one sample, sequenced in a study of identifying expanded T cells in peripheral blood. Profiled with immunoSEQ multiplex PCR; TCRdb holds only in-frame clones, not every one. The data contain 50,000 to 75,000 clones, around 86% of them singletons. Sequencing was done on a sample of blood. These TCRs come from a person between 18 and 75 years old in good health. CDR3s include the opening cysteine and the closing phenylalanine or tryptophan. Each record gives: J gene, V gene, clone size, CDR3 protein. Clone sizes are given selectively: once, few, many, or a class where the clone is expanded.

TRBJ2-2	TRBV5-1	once	CASKLGTYITGELFF
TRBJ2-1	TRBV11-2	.	CASSPRLAGYNEQFF
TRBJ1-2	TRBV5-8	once	CASSLDGYGYTF
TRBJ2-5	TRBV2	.	CASRGPPAQETQYF
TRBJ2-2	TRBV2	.	CASRVQGTGELFF
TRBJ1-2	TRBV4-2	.	CASSQVRAANYGYTF
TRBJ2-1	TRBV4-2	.	CASSQIANPSSYNEQFF
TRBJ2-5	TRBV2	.	CASRVTSAGGETQYF
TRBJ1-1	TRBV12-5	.	CASGLPAGQLNTEAFF
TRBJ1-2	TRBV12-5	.	CASGPQGLSNYGYTF
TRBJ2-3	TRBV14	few	CASSQNLLSQYF
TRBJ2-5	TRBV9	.	CASSPEGDRETQYF
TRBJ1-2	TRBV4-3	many	CASSRTNEDGYTF
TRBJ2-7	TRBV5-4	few	CASTLGIGGPYEQYF
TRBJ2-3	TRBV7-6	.	CASSEMGLAIDTQYF
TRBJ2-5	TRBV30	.	CAWGWGGKETQYF
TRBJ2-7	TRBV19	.	CASEGTDGYEQYF
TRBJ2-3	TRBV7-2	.	CASSPRGGWVSRTDTQYF
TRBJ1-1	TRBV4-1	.	CASSIRRTEVNTEAFF
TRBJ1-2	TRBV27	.	CASSFRRGNYGYTF
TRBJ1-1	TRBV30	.	CAWGKTGGDLNVAEAFF
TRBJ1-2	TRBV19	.	CASISDRAGYGYTF
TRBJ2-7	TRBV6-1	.	CASSEFYRNEQYF
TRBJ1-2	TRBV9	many	CASSVGIGLTNYGYTF
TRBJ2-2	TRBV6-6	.	CASSSQPGQGELFF
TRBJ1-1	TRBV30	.	CAWDGINTEAFF
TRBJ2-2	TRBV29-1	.	CSASSQEGGELFF
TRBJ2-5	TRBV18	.	CASSPPGHGGKTQYF
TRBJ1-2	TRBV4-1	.	CASNPRQGVNYGYTF
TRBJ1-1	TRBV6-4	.	CASSDSIGTKAFF
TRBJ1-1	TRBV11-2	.	CASSATGANTEAFF
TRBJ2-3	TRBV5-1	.	CASSGQDSSTDTQYF
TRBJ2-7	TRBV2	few	CAIHPGQGYEQYF
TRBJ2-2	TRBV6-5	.	CASSYSRQNTGELFF
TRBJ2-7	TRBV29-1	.	CSVFSPGVNEQYF
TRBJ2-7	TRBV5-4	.	CASSLDRSYEQYF
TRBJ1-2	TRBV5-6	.	CASSSGQRNYGYTF
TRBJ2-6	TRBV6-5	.	CASSRASSGANVLTF
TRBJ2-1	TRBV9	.	CASSPRLAGGDNEQFF
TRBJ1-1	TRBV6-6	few	CASSPEQGGTEAFF
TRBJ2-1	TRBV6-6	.	CASSHRTGIFNEQFF
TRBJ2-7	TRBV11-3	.	CASSLGQSYEQYF
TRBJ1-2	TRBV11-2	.	CASSFHRDGYTF
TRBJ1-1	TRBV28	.	CASSGGAGAFF
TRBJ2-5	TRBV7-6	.	CASSEGSGRETQYF
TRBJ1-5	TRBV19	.	CASSMGQGSYQPQHF
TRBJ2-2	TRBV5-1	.	CASSQDSRNTGELFF
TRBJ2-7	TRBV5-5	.	CASSLEILSSYEQYF
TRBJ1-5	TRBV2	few	CASSAGTGAVWSNQPQHF
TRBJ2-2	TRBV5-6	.	CASSLGSTPQITGELFF
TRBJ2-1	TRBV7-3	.	CASSLGQGHNEQFF
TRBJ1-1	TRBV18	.	CASSQAEGGTEAFF
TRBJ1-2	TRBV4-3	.	CASSQEINFSYGYTF
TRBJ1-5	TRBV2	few	CASSERDGPNQPQHF
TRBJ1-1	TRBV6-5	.	CASTRNHRNTEAFF
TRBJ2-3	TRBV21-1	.	CATLGGDTQYF
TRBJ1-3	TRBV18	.	CASSPRGSSGNTIYF
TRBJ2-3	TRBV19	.	CASNGLAGGADTQYF